Listed below are T cell receptor beta chains from one sample, sequenced in a study of shared clonotypes between healthy human individuals. Produced via immunoSEQ multiplex PCR; TCRdb's table is partial and in-frame only. The sample includes about 110,000 clones, around 64% of them seen just once. Sequenced sample: memory CD8+ T cells sorted from blood. The receptor source for this set is a woman under 40 in good health. The CDR3 runs from the conserved cysteine through the conserved F or W. The D gene is left open where the match is weak. Expanded clones get a size class; other rows say once, few or many, or leave the size out.

CDR3nt: TGTGCCAGCATCGAGGCTTTTACAGATACGCAGTATTTT
CDR3aa: CASIEAFTDTQYF
j_gene: TRBJ2-3
v_gene: TRBV5-4
d_gene: NA
len: 13
abundance: once

CDR3nt: TGTGCCAGCAGCACCCGGGACAGGGTGAACTATGGCTACACCTTC
CDR3aa: CASSTRDRVNYGYTF
j_gene: TRBJ1-2
v_gene: TRBV5-4
d_gene: TRBD1
len: 15
abundance: many

CDR3nt: TGTGCCAGCAGTCATGCCGTGCGCCAGGAGACCCAGTACTTC
CDR3aa: CASSHAVRQETQYF
j_gene: TRBJ2-5
v_gene: TRBV6-5
d_gene: NA
len: 14
abundance: NA

CDR3nt: TGCGCCAGCAGCTACCTGGTCGGACAGGACAATGAGCAGTTCTTC
CDR3aa: CASSYLVGQDNEQFF
j_gene: TRBJ2-1
v_gene: TRBV5-1
d_gene: TRBD1
len: 15
abundance: many

CDR3nt: TGCGCCAGCAGCCAAGTCCCCGGCGGGAGTGCCTACAATGAGCAGTTCTTC
CDR3aa: CASSQVPGGSAYNEQFF
j_gene: TRBJ2-1
v_gene: TRBV4-1
d_gene: TRBD2
len: 17
abundance: NA

CDR3nt: TGTGCCAGCAGTTACCGGGGACTAGAGAGCTCCTACGAGCAGTACTTC
CDR3aa: CASSYRGLESSYEQYF
j_gene: TRBJ2-7
v_gene: TRBV6-6
d_gene: TRBD2
len: 16
abundance: NA

CDR3nt: TGTGCCAGCAGTTTACTGGCGTCCCCAATCACAGATACGCAGTATTTT
CDR3aa: CASSLLASPITDTQYF
j_gene: TRBJ2-3
v_gene: TRBV27
d_gene: NA
len: 16
abundance: NA

CDR3nt: TGTGCCAGCAGTTCCCGACTAGCGGGAGGGCCGGGGGAGACCCAGTACTTC
CDR3aa: CASSSRLAGGPGETQYF
j_gene: TRBJ2-5
v_gene: TRBV27
d_gene: TRBD2
len: 17
abundance: NA

CDR3nt: TGTGCCAGCAGTGCAGGGGATGGAAACACCATATATTTT
CDR3aa: CASSAGDGNTIYF
j_gene: TRBJ1-3
v_gene: TRBV2
d_gene: NA
len: 13
abundance: many

CDR3nt: TGCGCCAGCAGTGCATCGAGGCCAGGGTCGGGCGAGCAGTACTTC
CDR3aa: CASSASRPGSGEQYF
j_gene: TRBJ2-7
v_gene: TRBV10-2
d_gene: NA
len: 15
abundance: few

CDR3nt: TGCAGCGTTGAAGATCCTAGCGAGCGGGAGCCGTACGAGCAGTACTTC
CDR3aa: CSVEDPSEREPYEQYF
j_gene: TRBJ2-7
v_gene: TRBV29-1
d_gene: TRBD2
len: 16
abundance: few

CDR3nt: TGTGCCAGCAGTTCTAACAGGGGATACGTTGGGAACACTGAAGCTTTCTTT
CDR3aa: CASSSNRGYVGNTEAFF
j_gene: TRBJ1-1
v_gene: TRBV27
d_gene: TRBD1
len: 17
abundance: NA

CDR3nt: TGTGCCAGCAACCCCCAAGGGCGCGAGCAGTACTTC
CDR3aa: CASNPQGREQYF
j_gene: TRBJ2-7
v_gene: TRBV28
d_gene: NA
len: 12
abundance: NA

CDR3nt: TGTGCCAGCAACATACAGGGTATCGTCTATGGCTACACCTTC
CDR3aa: CASNIQGIVYGYTF
j_gene: TRBJ1-2
v_gene: TRBV28
d_gene: NA
len: 14
abundance: NA

CDR3nt: TGTGCCAGCAGCTACGGGACTAGCGTCTACGAGCAGTACTTC
CDR3aa: CASSYGTSVYEQYF
j_gene: TRBJ2-7
v_gene: TRBV11-2
d_gene: TRBD2
len: 14
abundance: few

CDR3nt: TGTGCCAGCAGCCAAAGGCCTATTGGCACCGGGGAGCTGTTTTTT
CDR3aa: CASSQRPIGTGELFF
j_gene: TRBJ2-2
v_gene: TRBV28
d_gene: NA
len: 15
abundance: many

CDR3nt: TGTGCCAGCAGTTACTCGGTTCTTTCAGAGACCCAGTACTTC
CDR3aa: CASSYSVLSETQYF
j_gene: TRBJ2-5
v_gene: TRBV6-5
d_gene: NA
len: 14
abundance: NA

CDR3nt: TGTGCCAGCAGCCAAGCCCCGCTAGCGGGAGACGAGCAGTACTTC
CDR3aa: CASSQAPLAGDEQYF
j_gene: TRBJ2-7
v_gene: TRBV4-2
d_gene: TRBD2
len: 15
abundance: NA

CDR3nt: TGTGCCTCTCTCGGCACATTGAACACCGGGGAGCTGTTTTTT
CDR3aa: CASLGTLNTGELFF
j_gene: TRBJ2-2
v_gene: TRBV28
d_gene: NA
len: 14
abundance: NA

CDR3nt: TGTGCCAGCAGTCCCGGGACAGGGGATCACAATGAGCAGTTCTTC
CDR3aa: CASSPGTGDHNEQFF
j_gene: TRBJ2-1
v_gene: TRBV6-1
d_gene: TRBD1
len: 15
abundance: NA

CDR3nt: TGTGCCAGTAGTATAGACGACCGGGACAGGGAGGCTTTGGTGTTTTTT
CDR3aa: CASSIDDRDREALVFF
j_gene: TRBJ1-4
v_gene: TRBV19
d_gene: TRBD1
len: 16
abundance: NA

CDR3nt: TGTGCCAGCAGACAGGGCCTATTCTACGAGCAGTACTTC
CDR3aa: CASRQGLFYEQYF
j_gene: TRBJ2-7
v_gene: TRBV6-1
d_gene: NA
len: 13
abundance: once

CDR3nt: TGTGCCAGCACCGGGGGTCGAGGCGGGACAACCGGGGAGCTGTTTTTT
CDR3aa: CASTGGRGGTTGELFF
j_gene: TRBJ2-2
v_gene: TRBV11-1
d_gene: NA
len: 16
abundance: NA

CDR3nt: TGTGCCAGCAGTCCTCTTTCGGTCGTGCACTATGGCTACACCTTC
CDR3aa: CASSPLSVVHYGYTF
j_gene: TRBJ1-2
v_gene: TRBV7-9
d_gene: NA
len: 15
abundance: NA

CDR3nt: TGTGCCAGCAGCTTAGATCTACAGGAAAGCTACGAGCAGTACTTC
CDR3aa: CASSLDLQESYEQYF
j_gene: TRBJ2-7
v_gene: TRBV11-2
d_gene: NA
len: 15
abundance: few

CDR3nt: TGTGCCACCAGCAGAGACGGGACTAGATTCTACGAGCAGTACTTC
CDR3aa: CATSRDGTRFYEQYF
j_gene: TRBJ2-7
v_gene: TRBV15
d_gene: TRBD2
len: 15
abundance: NA

CDR3nt: TGTGCCAGCAGCCCCCTCTCCAGGGTATTTCAGGCTCCTGAAGCTTTCTTT
CDR3aa: CASSPLSRVFQAPEAFF
j_gene: TRBJ1-1
v_gene: TRBV7-9
d_gene: NA
len: 17
abundance: NA

CDR3nt: TGCAGCGTTGTAACTTATGGTGTAGCGGGAGGGCGTGAGCAGTACTTC
CDR3aa: CSVVTYGVAGGREQYF
j_gene: TRBJ2-7
v_gene: TRBV29-1
d_gene: TRBD2
len: 16
abundance: NA

CDR3nt: TGCGCCAGCAGCTTGGATGGGAGCACAGATACGCAGTATTTT
CDR3aa: CASSLDGSTDTQYF
j_gene: TRBJ2-3
v_gene: TRBV5-1
d_gene: NA
len: 14
abundance: NA

CDR3nt: TGTGCCAGCAGCGGGTGGACTCCTTTGGGCGAGCGGGAGCATTGGACCTACGAGCAGTACTTC
CDR3aa: CASSGWTPLGEREHWTYEQYF
j_gene: TRBJ2-7
v_gene: TRBV28
d_gene: TRBD2
len: 21
abundance: NA

CDR3nt: TGTGCCAGCAGTCCCCACAGGGGGCGCCGGGAAGCTTTCTTT
CDR3aa: CASSPHRGRREAFF
j_gene: TRBJ1-1
v_gene: TRBV6-5
d_gene: TRBD1
len: 14
abundance: NA

CDR3nt: TGTGCCAGCAGCTTCAGGCGGTTGAACACCGGGGAGCTGTTTTTT
CDR3aa: CASSFRRLNTGELFF
j_gene: TRBJ2-2
v_gene: TRBV28
d_gene: NA
len: 15
abundance: NA

CDR3nt: TGCGCCAGCAGCCCGGACCTAGGGTCAAGGGTGTATGGCTACACCTTC
CDR3aa: CASSPDLGSRVYGYTF
j_gene: TRBJ1-2
v_gene: TRBV5-1
d_gene: NA
len: 16
abundance: many

CDR3nt: TGTGCCAGCAGCTCGATGGTGGAGGCTTTCTTT
CDR3aa: CASSSMVEAFF
j_gene: TRBJ1-1
v_gene: TRBV6-5
d_gene: NA
len: 11
abundance: many

CDR3nt: TGTGCCAGCAGCGTAGCCCCGTTCCTCCACACAGATACGCAGTATTTT
CDR3aa: CASSVAPFLHTDTQYF
j_gene: TRBJ2-3
v_gene: TRBV9
d_gene: NA
len: 16
abundance: NA

CDR3nt: TGTGCCAGCAGTTCCCGGTTTGAGGCCTACGAGCAGTACTTC
CDR3aa: CASSSRFEAYEQYF
j_gene: TRBJ2-7
v_gene: TRBV28
d_gene: NA
len: 14
abundance: NA

CDR3nt: TGCGCCAGCAGCCCGCGGAGTGGCTACGTAGTGGAGACCCAGTACTTC
CDR3aa: CASSPRSGYVVETQYF
j_gene: TRBJ2-5
v_gene: TRBV4-1
d_gene: NA
len: 16
abundance: NA

CDR3nt: TGCGCCAGCAGTGCCAGGGGTCGGGAGCTGTTTTTT
CDR3aa: CASSARGRELFF
j_gene: TRBJ2-2
v_gene: TRBV10-1
d_gene: NA
len: 12
abundance: few

CDR3nt: TGTGCCACCAGAGCGGGAGGAGGGCACACAGATACGCAGTATTTT
CDR3aa: CATRAGGGHTDTQYF
j_gene: TRBJ2-3
v_gene: TRBV6-4
d_gene: TRBD2
len: 15
abundance: NA

CDR3nt: TGTGCCAGCAACCTGGGACCTTCTCAATATAGCTCCTACAATGAGCAGTTCTTC
CDR3aa: CASNLGPSQYSSYNEQFF
j_gene: TRBJ2-1
v_gene: TRBV9
d_gene: NA
len: 18
abundance: many

CDR3nt: TGTGCCAGTAGTGCCGTCGGTAACGAGCAGTACTTC
CDR3aa: CASSAVGNEQYF
j_gene: TRBJ2-7
v_gene: TRBV19
d_gene: NA
len: 12
abundance: NA

CDR3nt: TGTGCCAGTAGTATCACGGGCTACAATGAGCAGTTCTTC
CDR3aa: CASSITGYNEQFF
j_gene: TRBJ2-1
v_gene: TRBV19
d_gene: NA
len: 13
abundance: NA

CDR3nt: TGCGCCAGCAGCTTATATGAGGTCTTCGGGTACAATGAGCAGTTCTTC
CDR3aa: CASSLYEVFGYNEQFF
j_gene: TRBJ2-1
v_gene: TRBV5-1
d_gene: NA
len: 16
abundance: NA

CDR3nt: TGTGCCAGCAGTCCGGGGGAATCTTGGCCGGCGGCTGAAGCTTTCTTT
CDR3aa: CASSPGESWPAAEAFF
j_gene: TRBJ1-1
v_gene: TRBV28
d_gene: NA
len: 16
abundance: NA

CDR3nt: TGTGCTAGTGCGCGAGAGCGGGTGGGCACAGATACGCAGTATTTT
CDR3aa: CASARERVGTDTQYF
j_gene: TRBJ2-3
v_gene: TRBV12-5
d_gene: NA
len: 15
abundance: few